This T cell receptor beta chain was captured by sequencing in a study of tumor and adjacent non-tumor tissue in lung cancer. Three rounds of nested PCR, following a modified ARM-PCR protocol, produced the TCRbeta library. Using its own MiXCR run on the multiplex PCR reads, TCRdb lists one record per CDR3 protein. The repertoire holds more than 60,000 distinct CDR3 sequences, with more than 75% as singletons. RNA was extracted from bulk tissue without any cell sorting. This non-tumor lung sample came from over 3 cm beyond the tumor edge. CDR1 and CDR2 (germline): SQVTM, ANQGSEA. This CDR3 region has 11 residues. The V and J ends lost 5 bases and 5 bases respectively, with 9 bases between them. This clonotype was picked up one time. Without the conserved terminal phenylalanine or tryptophan, this CDR3 likely stems from a read error.

Sequencing input: distant non-tumor lung tissue. V gene TRBV29-1 combines with J gene TRBJ1-1; D may be TRBD1 (5 bases). The source of this sequence is a man in his sixties with non-small cell lung cancer. For the CDR3, the DNA is TGCAGCGTTAGGGCAGGGACTGAAGCTTTCTTA. Its translation: CSVRAGTEAFL.